These 27 T cell receptor beta chains share one sample of origin, sequenced in a study of T cell clones after liver transplantation. Profiled with immunoSEQ multiplex PCR; TCRdb holds only in-frame clones, not every one. The sample records roughly 65,000 clones, about 91% being singletons. Sequencing used CD4+ T cells from blood, obtained less than 27 months after liver transplant. All receptors come from a human patient who received a liver transplant. A share of the T cells may be of graft donor origin.

The gene calls are TRBV27 and TRBJ2-1; D gene ambiguous. The CDR3 contains 13 residues. Trimming shortened V by 2 bases and J by 8 bases, and 10 bases separated the two germline ends. Germline loops: CDR1 MNHEY, CDR2 SMNVEV (reference sequence). This CDR3 is CASSLNLSHEQFF. The CDR3 nucleotides read TGTGCCAGCAGTTTAAACCTTTCCCATGAGCAGTTCTTC.

The CDR3 reads CASSLRGYEQYF. The CDR3 nucleotides are TGTGCCAGCAGCTTACGGGGCTACGAGCAGTACTTC. The rearrangement uses TRBV11-3 and TRBJ2-7; maybe TRBD2 (5 bases). CDR1 and CDR2 from the germline V gene are SGHNT and YENEEA. The CDR3 is made up of 12 amino acids. The germline V and J ends were trimmed by 2 bases and 3 bases, with 5 bases remaining between them. Complete variable domain (other parts from reference TRBV11-3 and TRBJ2-7): EAGVVQSPRYKIIEKKQPVAFWCNPISGHNTLYWYLQNLGQGPELLIRYENEEAVDDSQLPKDRFSAERLKGVDSTLKIQPAELGDSAVYLCASSLRGYEQYFGPGTRLTVT.

The rearrangement links TRBV29-1 to TRBJ1-2, with D perhaps TRBD1 (6 bases). CDR3 length: 14 residues. V dropped 5 bases and J dropped 3 bases, with 16 bases sitting between them. The germline gives CDR1 SQVTM, CDR2 ANQGSEA. CDR3 residues: CSVTKGGTDYGYTF. The CDR3, as DNA: TGCAGCGTTACTAAAGGGGGGACTGACTATGGCTACACCTTC.

The gene calls are TRBV18 and TRBJ2-5; TRBD2 aligns across 7 bases. Trimming at V came to 2 bases and at J to 9 bases, leaving 9 bases not matched to a gene. The CDR3 is 14 residues long. CDR1 KGHSH and CDR2 LQKENI come from the germline V gene. The CDR3 sequence is CASSPGGDQGPQYF. In DNA form, the CDR3 reads TGTGCCAGCTCACCAGGGGGGGACCAGGGTCCCCAGTACTTC.

Only one count was recorded for this clone. The V gene is TRBV18, the J gene TRBJ1-1, with a tentative D call TRBD1 (5 bases). The CDR3 length is 17 residues. Trimming stripped 1 base from V and 4 bases from J, with 19 bases between. Germline V gene sequence: CDR1 KGHSH, CDR2 LQKENI. CDR3 sequence: CASSPLGVGLVGTEAFF. CDR3 DNA: TGTGCCAGCTCACCACTCGGGGTGGGGCTCGTCGGCACTGAAGCTTTCTTT.

The genes are TRBV14 and TRBJ2-1; D uncertain. This CDR3 spans 16 amino acids. In germline, CDR1 is SGHDN, CDR2 FVKESK. V lost 5 bases, J lost 3 bases, and 17 bases lay in between. CDR3 sequence: CASSNHLVVGYNEQFF. Written as DNA, the CDR3 is TGTGCCAGCAGCAATCACTTAGTAGTCGGCTACAATGAGCAGTTCTTC.

The rearrangement links TRBV4-3 to TRBJ2-3; TRBD2 matches 14 bases. The germline V gene has CDR1 LGHNA and CDR2 YSLEER. The length of the CDR3 is 16 residues. The junction had 6 bases not matched to a gene; V was cut back by 4 bases and J by 6 bases. The CDR3 sequence is CASSLGLAGVKDTQYF. DNA of the CDR3: TGCGCCAGCAGCCTGGGACTAGCGGGAGTTAAGGATACGCAGTATTTT.

The chain joins TRBV7-9 to TRBJ1-1; unclear D gene. The germline V and J ends were trimmed by 6 bases and 0 bases, with 14 bases remaining between them. CDR3 length: 15 residues. The V gene's germline CDR1 is SEHNR and CDR2 FQNEAQ (reference sequence). CDR3 sequence reads: CASSSPGVLNTEAFF. In DNA form, the CDR3 reads TGTGCCAGCAGTTCTCCCGGGGTATTGAACACTGAAGCTTTCTTT.

V and J are TRBV11-2 and TRBJ1-1; D is undetermined. CDR3 size: 13 residues. In germline, CDR1 is SGHAT, CDR2 FQNNGV. V was trimmed by 1 base and J by 1 base, leaving 4 bases between them. CDR3 protein: CASSLVENTEAFF. Written as DNA, the CDR3 is TGTGCCAGCAGCTTAGTTGAGAACACTGAAGCTTTCTTT.

This CDR3 reads CASSPPPGGGTEAFF. The CDR3 coding sequence is TGTGCCAGCAGTCCCCCCCCAGGGGGCGGGACTGAAGCTTTCTTT. The chain joins TRBV28 to TRBJ1-1; 8 bases are shared with TRBD1. The CDR3 has 15 amino acids. V shed 5 bases and J 5 bases; nucleotides not matched to a gene: 10. The germline CDR1 and CDR2 sequences are MDHEN and SYDVKM.

The chain carries TRBV5-1 and TRBJ2-2, with 8 nucleotides matching TRBD2. CDR1 is SGHRS, CDR2 YFSETQ, per germline. V lost 1 base to trimming and J lost 5 bases; unmatched junction nucleotides: 4. CDR3 length: 15 amino acids. Here the CDR3 reads CASSLFSGKTGELFF. The CDR3 DNA sequence: TGCGCCAGCAGCTTGTTTAGCGGGAAAACCGGGGAGCTGTTTTTT.

The rearrangement joins TRBV10-3 to TRBJ2-3; D may correspond to TRBD1 or TRBD2 (5 bases each). Germline V gene data show CDR1 as ENHRY and CDR2 as SYGVKD. The CDR3 length is 13 residues. With 8 bases removed from V and 3 bases from J, the gap between germline ends came to 12 bases. CDR3 residues: CAIEGSGTDTQYF. The CDR3 region has the DNA TGTGCCATCGAGGGGTCCGGGACAGATACGCAGTATTTT.

This clone was seen a single time. The chain has TRBV11-3 and TRBJ2-7; 11 bases are a match to TRBD2. Trimming cost V 1 base and J 6 bases; bases outside gene matches: 8. Germline assignment: CDR1 SGHNT and CDR2 YENEEA. The CDR3 sequence is 16 residues long. The CDR3 DNA reads TGTGCCAGCAGCTTAGTCCTCACTAGCGGGAGCGGCGAGCAGTACTTC. Protein: CASSLVLTSGSGEQYF.

CDR3 sequence: CASSSLGAGGYEQYF. The CDR3 nucleotides are TGTGCCAGCAGTTCCCTCGGGGCAGGGGGCTACGAGCAGTACTTC. The chain combines TRBV27 with TRBJ2-7, with TRBD1 identical over 7 bases. Per the germline V gene, CDR1 is MNHEY and CDR2 is SMNVEV (reference sequence). The CDR3 has 15 residues. V trimming: 4 bases; J trimming: 3 bases; junction bases outside the gene matches: 9.

V is TRBV7-2 and J is TRBJ2-1; either TRBD1 or TRBD2 may fit D (5 bases each). V lost 1 base and J lost 7, with 20 bases in between. The CDR3 covers 17 residues. Germline CDR1 and CDR2: SGHTA and FQGNSA. The CDR3 nucleotides read TGTGCCAGCAGCTTAGGGGGCTTCGTCCCTTGGGGGAATGAGCAGTTCTTC. This sequence encodes CASSLGGFVPWGNEQFF.

The chain uses TRBV20-1 and TRBJ2-1; D may be TRBD2 (6 bases). There are 11 residues in the CDR3. V was pared by 3 bases and J by 12 bases, with 12 bases between. Germline CDR1 is DFQATT and CDR2 is SNEGSKA (reference sequence). CDR3 DNA: TGCAGTGCTAGCCTCGGGACTTGGCAGTTCTTC. This translates into CSASLGTWQFF.

This chain connects TRBV7-9 to TRBJ2-1; 10 positions match TRBD2. V shed 1 base and J 5 bases; nucleotides not matched to a gene: 2. Germline V lookup: CDR1 SEHNR, CDR2 FQNEAQ (reference sequence). The length of the CDR3 is 15 residues. The CDR3 nucleotides are TGTGCCAGCAGCTTAGACGGACTAGCGGACAATGAGCAGTTCTTC. This sequence encodes CASSLDGLADNEQFF.

This chain links TRBV28 with TRBJ1-4, with D possibly TRBD1 on 5 matching bases. Germline V gene data show CDR1 as MDHEN and CDR2 as SYDVKM. The V gene lost 4 bases and the J gene lost 6 bases, with 15 bases spanning the gap. This CDR3 is built from 15 residues. The CDR3 protein is CASSSPGTRDEKLFF. CDR3 coding DNA: TGTGCCAGCAGTTCCCCCGGGACCCGGGATGAAAAACTGTTTTTT.

This rearrangement joins TRBV19 to TRBJ1-1; 9 bases are a match to TRBD1. The junction had 5 bases not matched to a gene; V was cut back by 3 bases and J by 0 bases. The germline CDR1 and CDR2 sequences are LNHDA and SQIVND (reference sequence). The CDR3 length is 16 residues. The CDR3 loop reads CASSIRGQGLNTEAFF. CDR3 DNA: TGTGCCAGTAGTATTCGGGGACAGGGATTGAACACTGAAGCTTTCTTT. Supplemented by reference TRBV19 and TRBJ1-1, the full variable domain reads DGGITQSPKYLFRKEGQNVTLSCEQNLNHDAMYWYRQDPGQGLRLIYYSQIVNDFQKGDIAEGYSVSREKKESFPLTVTSAQKNPTAFYLCASSIRGQGLNTEAFFGQGTRLTVV.

V gene TRBV11-2 combines with J gene TRBJ2-7; D is possibly TRBD2 (6 bases). From germline, CDR1 is SGHAT and CDR2 FQNNGV. This CDR3 is built from 16 residues. V was cut by 5 bases and J by 1 base, with 18 bases left in between. The chain's CDR3 is CASSTSWASASYEQYF. The CDR3 nucleotides are TGTGCCAGCAGCACGAGTTGGGCTAGCGCTTCCTACGAGCAGTACTTC.

The chain employs TRBV5-4 and TRBJ1-2; D is undetermined. The ends were cut back, 3 bases at V and 4 bases at J, with 13 bases in the middle. The germline V gene encodes CDR1 SGHNT and CDR2 YYREEE (reference sequence). The CDR3 is 14 residues long. In nucleotides, the CDR3 is TGTGCCAGCAGCTCCCGGACGGATGGCTATGGCTACACCTTC. This codes for CASSSRTDGYGYTF. Supplemented by reference TRBV5-4 and TRBJ1-2, the full variable domain reads ETGVTQSPTHLIKTRGQQVTLRCSSQSGHNTVSWYQQALGQGPQFIFQYYREEENGRGNFPPRFSGLQFPNYSSELNVNALELDDSALYLCASSSRTDGYGYTFGSGTRLTVV.

The chain couples TRBV9 to TRBJ2-5; the D is unclear. The length of the CDR3 is 12 residues. Germline CDR1 is SGDLS and CDR2 is YYNGEE. V lost 4 bases, J lost 2 bases, and 6 bases lay in between. CDR3 sequence: CASSRNQETQYF. In DNA form, the CDR3 reads TGTGCCAGCAGCCGGAATCAAGAGACCCAGTACTTC.

This chain uses TRBV29-1 with TRBJ2-6, with 11 bases matching TRBD2. V dropped 4 bases and J dropped 2; count of bases not matched to a gene: 4. This CDR3 has 16 residues. Germline lookup yields CDR1 SQVTM and CDR2 ANQGSEA. DNA for the CDR3: TGCAGCGTTGGGCTAGCGGGAGGTCCTGGGGCCAACGTCCTGACTTTC. Its translation: CSVGLAGGPGANVLTF.

The chain links TRBV6-6 to TRBJ2-7; D is ambiguous. Trimming took 2 bases from V and 3 from J, leaving 8 bases between them. Germline V gene data show CDR1 as MNHNY and CDR2 as SVGAGI (reference sequence). The CDR3 sequence is 13 residues long. This CDR3 is CASSYLADYEQYF. CDR3 nucleotide sequence: TGTGCCAGCAGTTACCTTGCGGACTACGAGCAGTACTTC.

V and J are TRBV5-1 and TRBJ2-5, with 7 bases aligning to TRBD2. Trimming at V came to 8 bases and at J to 1 base, leaving 8 bases not matched to a gene. The CDR3 loop spans 14 amino acids. Germline loops: CDR1 SGHRS, CDR2 YFSETQ. The CDR3, as DNA: TGCGCCAGTAGACCCCTAGCGGCCCAAGAGACCCAGTACTTC. Amino acid sequence: CASRPLAAQETQYF.

The rearrangement joins TRBV2 to TRBJ2-1; 11 bases agree with TRBD2. Germline V gives CDR1 SNHLY, CDR2 FYNNEI. The CDR3 contains 13 residues. J lost 8 bases, V lost 5 bases, and 2 bases had no gene match. CDR3 nucleotide sequence: TGTGCCAGCAGTCAGACTAGCGGGGATGAGCAGTTCTTC. Protein: CASSQTSGDEQFF.

The V and J genes are TRBV30 and TRBJ2-1; weak D call: TRBD2 (6 bases). This CDR3 is built from 16 residues. Per germline, CDR1 GTSNPN and CDR2 SVGIG (reference sequence). Trimming stripped 1 base from V and 0 bases from J, with 13 bases between. The chain's CDR3 is CAWSGGTANSYNEQFF. CDR3 DNA: TGTGCCTGGAGTGGCGGGACTGCTAACTCCTACAATGAGCAGTTCTTC.